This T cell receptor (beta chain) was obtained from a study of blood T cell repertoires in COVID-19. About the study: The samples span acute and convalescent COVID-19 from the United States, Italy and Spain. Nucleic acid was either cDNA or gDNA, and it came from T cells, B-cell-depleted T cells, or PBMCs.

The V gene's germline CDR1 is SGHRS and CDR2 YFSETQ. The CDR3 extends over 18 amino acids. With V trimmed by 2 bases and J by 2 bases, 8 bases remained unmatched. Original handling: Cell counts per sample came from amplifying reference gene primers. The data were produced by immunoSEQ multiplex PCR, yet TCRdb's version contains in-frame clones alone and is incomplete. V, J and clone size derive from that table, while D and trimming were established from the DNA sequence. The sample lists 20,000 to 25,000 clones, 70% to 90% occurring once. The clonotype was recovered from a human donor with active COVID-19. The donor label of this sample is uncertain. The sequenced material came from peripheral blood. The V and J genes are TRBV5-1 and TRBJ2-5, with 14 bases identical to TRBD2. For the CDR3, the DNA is TGCGCCAGCAGCTTAGTTGGGACTAGCGGGAGTGGGCAAGAGACCCAGTACTTC. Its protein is CASSLVGTSGSGQETQYF.